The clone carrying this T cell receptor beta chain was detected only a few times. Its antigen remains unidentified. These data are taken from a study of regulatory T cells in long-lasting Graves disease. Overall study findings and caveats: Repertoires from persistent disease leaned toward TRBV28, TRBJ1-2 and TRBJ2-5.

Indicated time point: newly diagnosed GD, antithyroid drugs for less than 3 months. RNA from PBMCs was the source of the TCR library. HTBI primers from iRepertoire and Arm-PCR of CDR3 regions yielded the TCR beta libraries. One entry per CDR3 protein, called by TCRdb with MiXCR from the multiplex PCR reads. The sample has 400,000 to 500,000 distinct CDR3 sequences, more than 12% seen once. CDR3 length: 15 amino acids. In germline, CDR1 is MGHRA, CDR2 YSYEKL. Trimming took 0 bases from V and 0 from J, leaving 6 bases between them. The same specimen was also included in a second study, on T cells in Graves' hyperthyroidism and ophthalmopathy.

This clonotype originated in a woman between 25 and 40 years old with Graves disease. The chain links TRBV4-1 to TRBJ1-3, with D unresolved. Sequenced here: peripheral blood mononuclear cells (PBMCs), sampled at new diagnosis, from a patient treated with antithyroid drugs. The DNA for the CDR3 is TGCGCCAGCAGCCAAGACAGCGGCTCTGGAAACACCATATATTTT. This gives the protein CASSQDSGSGNTIYF.